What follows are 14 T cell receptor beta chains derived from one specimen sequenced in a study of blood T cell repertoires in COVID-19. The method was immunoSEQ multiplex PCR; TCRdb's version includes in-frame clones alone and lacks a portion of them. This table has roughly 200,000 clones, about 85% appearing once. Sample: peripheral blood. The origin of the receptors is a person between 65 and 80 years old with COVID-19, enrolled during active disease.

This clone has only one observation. For the CDR3, the DNA is TGTGCCAGCAGCCCTACCGGGGTTTCACCCCTCCACTTT. Protein: CASSPTGVSPLHF. The gene calls are TRBV7-2 and TRBJ1-6; D gene uncertain. The germline V gene has CDR1 SGHTA and CDR2 FQGNSA. CDR3 size: 13 residues. V was trimmed by 5 bases and J by 9 bases, leaving 11 bases between them.

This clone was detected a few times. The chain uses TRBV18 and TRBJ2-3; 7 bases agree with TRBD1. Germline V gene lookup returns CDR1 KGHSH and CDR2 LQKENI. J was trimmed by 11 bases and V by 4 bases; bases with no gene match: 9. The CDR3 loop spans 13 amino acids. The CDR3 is CASSRDSDRVQYF. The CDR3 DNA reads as TGTGCCAGCTCACGGGACAGCGATCGTGTGCAGTATTTT.

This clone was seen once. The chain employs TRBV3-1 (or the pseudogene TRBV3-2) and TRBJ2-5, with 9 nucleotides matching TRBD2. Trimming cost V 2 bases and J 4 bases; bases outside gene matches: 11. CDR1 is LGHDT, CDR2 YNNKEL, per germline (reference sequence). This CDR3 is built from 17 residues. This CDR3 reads CASSQRSGLAFGETQYF. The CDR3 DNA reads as TGTGCCAGCAGCCAAAGGTCCGGACTAGCGTTTGGAGAGACCCAGTACTTC.

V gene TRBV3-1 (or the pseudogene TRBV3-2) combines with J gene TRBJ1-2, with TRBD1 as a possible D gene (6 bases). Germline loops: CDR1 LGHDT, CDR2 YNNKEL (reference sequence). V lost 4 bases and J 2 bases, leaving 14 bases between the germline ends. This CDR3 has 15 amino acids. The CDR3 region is CASSPPGTRNYGYTF. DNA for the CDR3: TGTGCCAGCAGCCCACCCGGGACACGAAACTATGGCTACACCTTC.

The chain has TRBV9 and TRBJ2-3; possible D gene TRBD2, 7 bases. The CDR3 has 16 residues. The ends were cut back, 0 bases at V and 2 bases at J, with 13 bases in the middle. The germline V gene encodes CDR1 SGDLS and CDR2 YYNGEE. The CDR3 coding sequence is TGTGCCAGCAGCGTAGAGGGGGACTACATCACAGATACGCAGTATTTT. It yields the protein CASSVEGDYITDTQYF.

The CDR3 DNA sequence: TGCGCCAGCAGCCAAGCGGGGACAGGGAATTCACCCCTCCACTTT. Amino acid sequence: CASSQAGTGNSPLHF. The chain joins TRBV4-3 to TRBJ1-6, with 9 bases aligning to TRBD1. This CDR3 spans 15 amino acids. Trimming at V came to 1 base and at J to 7 bases, leaving 2 bases not matched to a gene. Looked up from germline, CDR1 is LGHNA and CDR2 is YSLEER.

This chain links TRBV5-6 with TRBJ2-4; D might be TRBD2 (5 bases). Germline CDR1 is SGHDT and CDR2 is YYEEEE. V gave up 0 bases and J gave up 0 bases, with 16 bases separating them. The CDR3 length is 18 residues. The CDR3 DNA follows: TGTGCCAGCAGCTTGGTGGTCGGGGATGAGAAAGCCAAAAACATTCAGTACTTC. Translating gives CASSLVVGDEKAKNIQYF.

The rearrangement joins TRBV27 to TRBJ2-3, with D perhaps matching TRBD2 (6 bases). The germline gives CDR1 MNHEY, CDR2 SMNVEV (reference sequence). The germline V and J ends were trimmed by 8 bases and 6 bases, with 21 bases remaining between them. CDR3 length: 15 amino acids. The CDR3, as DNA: TGTGCCAGCTCCCTCCCCGCGGGGCCGAGGGATACGCAGTATTTT. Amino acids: CASSLPAGPRDTQYF.

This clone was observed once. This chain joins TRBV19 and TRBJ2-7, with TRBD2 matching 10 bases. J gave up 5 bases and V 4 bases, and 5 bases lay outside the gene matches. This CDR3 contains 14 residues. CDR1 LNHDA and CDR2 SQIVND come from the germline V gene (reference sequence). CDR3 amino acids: CASSNSGGPNEQYF. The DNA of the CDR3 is TGTGCCAGTAGTAATAGCGGGGGGCCAAACGAGCAGTACTTC.

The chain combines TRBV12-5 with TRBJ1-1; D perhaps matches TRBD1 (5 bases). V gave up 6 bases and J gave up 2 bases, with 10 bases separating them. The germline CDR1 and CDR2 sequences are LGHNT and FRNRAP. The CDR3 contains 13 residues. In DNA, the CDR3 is TGTGCTAGTGGGGTAGGGGCTAACACTGAAGCTTTCTTT. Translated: CASGVGANTEAFF. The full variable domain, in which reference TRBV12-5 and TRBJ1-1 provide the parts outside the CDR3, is DARVTQTPRHKVTEMGQEVTMRCQPILGHNTVFWYRQTMMQGLELLAYFRNRAPLDDSGMPKDRFSAEMPDATLATLKIQPSEPRDSAVYFCASGVGANTEAFFGQGTRLTVV.

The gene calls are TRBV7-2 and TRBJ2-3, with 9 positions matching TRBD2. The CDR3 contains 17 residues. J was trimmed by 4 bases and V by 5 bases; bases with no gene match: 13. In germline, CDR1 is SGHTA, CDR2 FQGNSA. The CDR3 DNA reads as TGTGCCAGCAGCGAACGTAGCGGGAGAGGAGGTGCAGATACGCAGTATTTT. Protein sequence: CASSERSGRGGADTQYF.

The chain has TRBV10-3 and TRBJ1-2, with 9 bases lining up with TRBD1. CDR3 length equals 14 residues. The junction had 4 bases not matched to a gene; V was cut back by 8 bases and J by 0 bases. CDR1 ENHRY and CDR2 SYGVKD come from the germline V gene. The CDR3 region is CAIARQGANYGYTF. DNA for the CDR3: TGTGCCATCGCAAGACAGGGGGCTAACTATGGCTACACCTTC.

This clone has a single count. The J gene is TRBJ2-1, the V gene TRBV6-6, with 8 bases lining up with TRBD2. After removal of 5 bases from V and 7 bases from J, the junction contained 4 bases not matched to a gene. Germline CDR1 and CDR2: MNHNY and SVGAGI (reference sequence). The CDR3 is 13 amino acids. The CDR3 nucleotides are TGTGCCAGCAGTGGTAGCGGGAAAAATGAGCAGTTCTTC. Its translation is CASSGSGKNEQFF.

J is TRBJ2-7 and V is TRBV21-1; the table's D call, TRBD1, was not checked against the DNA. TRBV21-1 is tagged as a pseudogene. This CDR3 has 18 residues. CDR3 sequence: CASSKADRDRGGNYEQYF. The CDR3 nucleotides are TGTGCCAGCAGCAAAGCTGACCGGGACAGGGGCGGGAACTACGAGCAGTACTTC.